The present T cell receptor beta chain was sequenced within a study of OX40 agonist ivuxolimab in advanced cancers. Across the study: Ivuxolimab is an agonistic anti-OX40 (CD134) antibody, and patients were treated with it. Partial responses were achieved by three patients, one with hepatocellular carcinoma and two with cutaneous melanoma.

Using immunoSEQ multiplex PCR, the repertoire was profiled, and TCRdb retains in-frame clones only, with some absent. The table includes roughly 40,000 clones, approximately 90% detected once. Any history of autoimmune disease or systemic immunosuppression disqualified patients. Study-level findings and limits: The antigen specificity of the peripheral T cells (those that were expanded) was not determined.

In regard to this clone: Its target is not known.

There are 16 residues in the CDR3. CDR1 and CDR2 from the germline V gene are MGHDK and SYGVNS. V lost 3 bases and J 3 bases, leaving 14 bases between the germline ends. The source of this sequence is an adult with an advanced solid tumor such as melanoma, head and neck, liver or kidney cancer. The specimen comprised CD4+ or CD8+ T cells sorted from blood, sampled in a trial of the OX40 agonist ivuxolimab. The chain employs TRBV25-1 and TRBJ2-2; D not resolved. CDR3 nucleotides: TGTGCCAGCAGTGACAAGTATTCGCGGTACACCGGGGAGCTGTTTTTT. It encodes CASSDKYSRYTGELFF.